Detailed here is one T cell receptor beta chain. Its antigen is not known. Extracted RNA was reverse transcribed into cDNA, the sequencing template. Only in-frame clones appear in the TCRdb table, and some are missing; sequencing was by immunoSEQ multiplex PCR. The sample includes about 69,000 clones, roughly 60% seen only once; the top ten take about 15%. The data derive from a study of CD8+ T cells in alopecia areata. Study results and limitations: Normal scalp showed lower clonality than lesional scalp, especially alopecia totalis/universalis.

The V gene end was trimmed by 2 bases and the J gene end by 3 bases; junction bases not matched to a gene: 4. The CDR3 runs 14 residues. CDR1 and CDR2 from the germline V gene are SGHRS and YFSETQ. This chain uses TRBV5-1 with TRBJ2-7; 8 bases agree with TRBD1. Sequenced here: CD8+ T cells sorted from blood, sampled at week 0. The TCR originated in a human donor with alopecia areata. The DNA of the CDR3 is TGCGCCAGCAGCTTAGGACAGGGACGCTACGAGCAGTACTTC. Amino acids: CASSLGQGRYEQYF. Combining the CDR3 with reference TRBV5-1 and TRBJ2-7 gives the whole variable domain KAGVTQTPRYLIKTRGQQVTLSCSPISGHRSVSWYQQTPGQGLQFLFEYFSETQRNKGNFPGRFSGRQFSNSRSEMNVSTLELGDSALYLCASSLGQGRYEQYFGPGTRLTVT.